The 24 T cell receptor beta chains in this list originate from one sample, sequenced in a study of blood T cell repertoires in COVID-19. The protocol was immunoSEQ multiplex PCR, while the TCRdb copy is restricted to in-frame clones and leaves out a portion. The sample yields about 100,000 clones, 65% to 90% seen once. Sequenced sample: peripheral blood. These receptors all come from a man between 60 and 75 years old with acute or convalescent COVID-19.

This rearrangement joins TRBV5-1 to TRBJ2-1; D possibly corresponds to TRBD2 (6 bases). CDR3 size: 15 residues. Looked up from germline, CDR1 is SGHRS and CDR2 is YFSETQ. Trimming stripped 0 bases from V and 8 bases from J, with 15 bases between. This CDR3 reads CASSLGGTRQYEQFF. The CDR3 bases are TGCGCCAGCAGCTTGGGTGGGACTCGACAATATGAGCAGTTCTTC. Combining the CDR3 with reference TRBV5-1 and TRBJ2-1 gives the whole variable domain KAGVTQTPRYLIKTRGQQVTLSCSPISGHRSVSWYQQTPGQGLQFLFEYFSETQRNKGNFPGRFSGRQFSNSRSEMNVSTLELGDSALYLCASSLGGTRQYEQFFGPGTRLTVL.

The chain employs TRBV10-1 and TRBJ2-3; D uncertain. Germline V lookup: CDR1 WNHNN, CDR2 SYGVQD (reference sequence). CDR3 length equals 12 residues. V was pared by 3 bases and J by 5 bases, with 6 bases between. The CDR3 sequence is CASSDNLDTQYF. In nucleotides, the CDR3 is TGCGCCAGCAGTGATAATTTAGATACGCAGTATTTT.

The chain links TRBV29-1 to TRBJ1-3, with 7 bases fitting TRBD1. The CDR3 runs to 14 residues. Losses at the gene ends were 3 bases for V and 4 bases for J; bases not matched to a gene: 6. In germline, CDR1 is SQVTM, CDR2 ANQGSEA. In nucleotides, the CDR3 is TGCAGCGTTGAGAAGGGGGCGGCGGGAAACACCATATATTTT. Its protein product is CSVEKGAAGNTIYF.

The V call is TRBV4-2, the J call TRBJ2-3; 10 bases agree with TRBD2. J was trimmed by 0 bases and V by 0 bases; bases with no gene match: 3. The germline V gene encodes CDR1 LGHNA and CDR2 YNFKEQ. The CDR3 runs to 17 residues. In nucleotides, the CDR3 is TGTGCCAGCAGCCAAGAGGGAGCGGGAGGGAGCACAGATACGCAGTATTTT. This translates into CASSQEGAGGSTDTQYF.

The rearrangement uses TRBV12-5 and TRBJ1-3; TRBD1 aligns across 8 bases. The ends lost 5 bases at V and 3 bases at J; junction bases unmatched: 6. The CDR3 consists of 15 residues. The V gene's germline CDR1 is LGHNT and CDR2 FRNRAP. The CDR3 sequence is CASGRRQGSGNTIYF. CDR3 bases: TGTGCTAGTGGTAGAAGACAGGGGAGTGGAAACACCATATATTTT.

This clone appeared a few times. This rearrangement joins TRBV5-6 to TRBJ2-7; the D gene is possibly TRBD1 (7 bases). Germline V gives CDR1 SGHDT, CDR2 YYEEEE. The V end lost 0 bases, the J end lost 7 bases, and 17 bases lay between the germline ends. CDR3 length: 15 amino acids. CDR3 coding DNA: TGTGCCAGCAGCTTGGCCAGGGGGGTTACTCGTGAGCAGTACTTC. It is translated as CASSLARGVTREQYF.

The chain links TRBV29-1 to TRBJ2-1; the match to TRBD1 covers 10 bases. This CDR3 region has 13 residues. V gave up 3 bases and J gave up 7 bases; unmatched junction bases: 3. Germline lookup yields CDR1 SQVTM and CDR2 ANQGSEA. CDR3 DNA sequence: TGCAGCGTTGAGGACAGGGGGTTTAATGAGCAGTTCTTC. Protein: CSVEDRGFNEQFF.

In nucleotides, the CDR3 is TGTGCCAGTAGTGAGGCGCGGGGGCTAACGAACACCGGGGAGCTGTTTTTT. Encoded protein: CASSEARGLTNTGELFF. The rearrangement links TRBV19 to TRBJ2-2, with a weak D call TRBD2 (7 bases). The CDR3 is 17 amino acids. Looked up from germline, CDR1 is LNHDA and CDR2 is SQIVND (reference sequence). Trimming removed 5 bases at V and 0 bases at J, with 16 bases between.

This clone was picked up a small number of times. The rearrangement joins TRBV11-2 to TRBJ2-7; 7 bases fit TRBD2. Looked up from germline, CDR1 is SGHAT and CDR2 is FQNNGV. The CDR3 runs 14 residues. V lost 1 base and J lost 3; bases outside the gene matches: 3. CDR3 protein: CASSLVAGDYEQYF. CDR3 sequence (DNA): TGTGCCAGCAGCTTAGTGGCGGGGGACTACGAGCAGTACTTC.

The chain carries TRBV12-5 and TRBJ1-6; no clear D gene. Germline V gene lookup returns CDR1 LGHNT and CDR2 FRNRAP. Trimming stripped 3 bases from V and 4 bases from J, with 10 bases between. There are 15 residues in the CDR3. The CDR3 DNA is TGTGCTAGTGGTTTTTCCGCGGGATATAATTCACCCCTCCACTTT. Protein product: CASGFSAGYNSPLHF.

Turning to this clone: At one boundary the junction diverges from the germline segment, which might be a read error. The chain uses TRBV30 and TRBJ1-2; 7 bases are shared with TRBD1. The CDR3 is 11 residues long. CDR1 is GTSNPN and CDR2 is SVGIG in the germline V gene (reference sequence). CDR3 nucleotide sequence: TGTGCCTGGAGCGGGACAGCGAACCCCTACTTC. Translated, it gives CAWSGTANPYF.

Comments on this clone: The sample carries other DNA sequences with the same CDR3. The chain uses TRBV4-1 and TRBJ1-1; D remains ambiguous. This CDR3 contains 14 residues. Germline loops: CDR1 MGHRA, CDR2 YSYEKL. The V gene lost 0 bases and the J gene lost 6 bases, with 11 bases spanning the gap. CDR3 nucleotide sequence: TGCGCCAGCAGCCAAGATCCGGGTGGATCTGAAGCTTTCTTT. Protein product: CASSQDPGGSEAFF.

This chain connects TRBV9 to TRBJ2-1; 8 nucleotides agree with TRBD2. Germline V gene lookup returns CDR1 SGDLS and CDR2 YYNGEE. This CDR3 comprises 16 residues. The V and J ends lost 3 bases and 0 bases, in that order; junction bases with no gene match: 5. As DNA, the CDR3 is TGTGCCAGCAGCGCTCGCGGGGGGAGCTCCTACAATGAGCAGTTCTTC. Protein: CASSARGGSSYNEQFF.

This rearrangement joins TRBV10-2 to TRBJ1-2, with D possibly matching TRBD1 (6 bases). This CDR3 is built from 13 residues. Germline CDR1 reads WSHSY; CDR2 reads SAAADI. Trimming took 4 bases from V and 4 from J, leaving 10 bases between them. This CDR3 is CASSVGGGYGYTF. DNA for the CDR3: TGCGCCAGCAGTGTTGGGGGCGGCTATGGCTACACCTTC.

This clone was counted only a few times. The chain links TRBV3-1 (or the pseudogene TRBV3-2) to TRBJ2-7, with D possibly TRBD1 on 5 matching bases. Trimming pared 1 base from V and 5 bases from J, leaving 12 bases between. In germline, CDR1 is LGHDT, CDR2 YNNKEL (reference sequence). This CDR3 contains 14 residues. Here the CDR3 reads CASSQGQGSNEQYF. The CDR3 DNA is TGTGCCAGCAGCCAAGGGCAGGGAAGCAACGAGCAGTACTTC.

The chain links TRBV6-5 to TRBJ1-2, with a possible D match to TRBD1 (5 bases). This CDR3 is built from 13 residues. Trimming removed 10 bases at V and 2 bases at J, with 14 bases between. Germline loops: CDR1 MNHEY, CDR2 SVGAGI. CDR3: CATHPGGNYGYTF. CDR3 sequence (DNA): TGTGCCACCCACCCGGGGGGAAACTATGGCTACACCTTC.

The count of this clone is one. This chain links TRBV7-2 with TRBJ1-5; no reliable D call. The germline V gene encodes CDR1 SGHTA and CDR2 FQGNSA. V was trimmed by 5 bases and J by 1 base, leaving 9 bases between them. The CDR3 spans 14 residues. CDR3 amino acids: CASSRGGSNQPQHF. The CDR3, as DNA: TGTGCCAGCAGCCGTGGAGGGAGCAATCAGCCCCAGCATTTT.

The gene calls are TRBV10-1 and TRBJ2-1; 8 bases are a match to TRBD2. V was pared by 0 bases and J by 8 bases, with 9 bases of the junction left unmatched. CDR3 length: 16 residues. From germline, CDR1 is WNHNN and CDR2 SYGVQD (reference sequence). CDR3 in amino acids: CASSESGVRREDEQFF. CDR3 coding DNA: TGCGCCAGCAGTGAGTCTGGAGTTCGGCGGGAGGATGAGCAGTTCTTC.

The genes are TRBV11-2 and TRBJ1-1; D not resolved. The CDR3 sequence is 14 residues long. Germline CDR1 SGHAT, CDR2 FQNNGV. The ends were cut back, 1 base at V and 1 base at J, with 7 bases in the middle. The CDR3 region is CASSLVRRNTEAFF. The CDR3 DNA sequence: TGTGCCAGCAGCTTAGTCAGGCGGAACACTGAAGCTTTCTTT.

This clone was found a few times. The chain has TRBV5-4 and TRBJ1-6, with D unresolved. This CDR3 region has 16 residues. Germline assignment: CDR1 SGHNT and CDR2 YYREEE (reference sequence). V dropped 0 bases and J dropped 5 bases, with 12 bases sitting between them. CDR3 residues: CASSLGGRMDNSPLHF. CDR3 bases: TGTGCCAGCAGCTTGGGCGGCAGAATGGATAATTCACCCCTCCACTTT.

This clone has just one count. This chain uses TRBV12-5 with TRBJ2-5; TRBD1 matches 9 bases. Germline V CDR1 and CDR2: LGHNT, FRNRAP. The V segment lost 6 bases and the J segment 5 bases; nucleotides outside the gene matches: 10. The CDR3 totals 15 residues. This CDR3 is CASGLDRGGWETQYF. The DNA for the CDR3 is TGTGCTAGTGGCCTGGACAGGGGAGGGTGGGAGACCCAGTACTTC.

The rearrangement links TRBV3-1 (or the pseudogene TRBV3-2) to TRBJ1-2, with a possible D match to TRBD1 (5 bases). There are 18 residues in the CDR3. V was shortened by 3 bases and J by 3 bases, with 23 bases between the two germline ends. Germline lookup yields CDR1 LGHDT and CDR2 YNNKEL (reference sequence). The CDR3 is CASSHAPGLWASDYGYTF. The CDR3 DNA reads as TGTGCCAGCAGCCATGCACCGGGACTTTGGGCAAGTGACTATGGCTACACCTTC.

V gene TRBV7-9 combines with J gene TRBJ2-1; 8 nucleotides match TRBD2. J gave up 2 bases and V 1 base, and 7 bases lay outside the gene matches. The germline V gene encodes CDR1 SEHNR and CDR2 FQNEAQ (reference sequence). CDR3 length equals 17 residues. CDR3 protein: CASSLERERGPYNEQFF. The DNA of the CDR3 is TGTGCCAGCAGCTTAGAAAGGGAGCGGGGGCCCTACAATGAGCAGTTCTTC.

The rearrangement uses TRBV19 and TRBJ1-5; 7 bases agree with TRBD1. This CDR3 is 14 amino acids long. V lost 5 bases and J lost 2; bases outside the gene matches: 3. Germline V CDR1 and CDR2: LNHDA, SQIVND (reference sequence). CDR3 nucleotides: TGTGCCAGTAGTCCTCAGGGGGGCAATCAGCCCCAGCATTTT. Translation gives CASSPQGGNQPQHF.